This T cell receptor beta chain was captured by sequencing in a study of T cells of healthy individuals (dated by TCRdb to the late 2010s). Library preparation used 5' RACE. Instrument on record: Illumina MiSeq. Clones were called with MiXCR by TCRdb after fastp trimmed the public reads at Q25, and only in-frame beta chains were retained. For every CDR3 protein sequence, its rows merge into one entry that carries the most common genes and DNA. Within this sample are about 96,000 distinct CDR3 sequences, with 15% to 20% of them counted one time only. The ten largest clones represent under 7.5% of the sample. A note on this clonotype: What antigen it recognizes has not been identified. No base quality values were provided; no much bigger clone lies one nucleotide off.

Trimming takes 3 bases off V and 1 base off J; junction bases not matched to a gene: 5. Measured from the cysteine to the phenylalanine, the CDR3 is 17 residues long. The entry retains the CDR3 DNA only, 51 bases that are in frame from base 1. Here the chain combines TRBV12-3 or TRBV12-4 and TRBJ2-4; TRBD1 agrees with 11 junctional bases. The sequence came from a human donor in good health. Read as DNA, the sequence is TGTGCCAGCAGTTTTGGGACAGGGGGTTTGGCCAAAAACATTCAGTACTTC. Its amino acids are CASSFGTGGLAKNIQYF.